This TCR beta chain stems from a study of CD8 T cells in Susac syndrome. Each multiple sclerosis control was a treatment-naive patient with relapsing-remitting disease that was either stable or active. With random hexamers, about 0.5 to 1 ug RNA was reverse transcribed. By means of immunoSEQ multiplex PCR, TCR beta CDR3 spanning 54 Vbeta and 13 Jbeta underwent amplification. A single record per CDR3 protein comes from TCRdb applying MiXCR to the immunoSEQ multiplex PCR reads. This sample yields 50,000 or so distinct CDR3 sequences, of which approximately 93% are seen a single time; 0.4% to 0.55% belongs to the top ten. This clonotype was sampled from a human donor with multiple sclerosis. The sequencing sample was made of CD8+ T cells from PBMCs.

CDR3 bases: TGTGCCAGCAGTTATAATCCTCTCGGCGAGCAGTACTTC. Residues: CASSYNPLGEQYF. The V gene is TRBV27, the J gene TRBJ2-7; D gene ambiguous. This CDR3 comprises 13 residues. The germline V and J ends were trimmed by 4 bases and 6 bases, with 13 bases remaining between them. Germline CDR1 reads MNHEY; CDR2 reads SMNVEV (reference sequence).